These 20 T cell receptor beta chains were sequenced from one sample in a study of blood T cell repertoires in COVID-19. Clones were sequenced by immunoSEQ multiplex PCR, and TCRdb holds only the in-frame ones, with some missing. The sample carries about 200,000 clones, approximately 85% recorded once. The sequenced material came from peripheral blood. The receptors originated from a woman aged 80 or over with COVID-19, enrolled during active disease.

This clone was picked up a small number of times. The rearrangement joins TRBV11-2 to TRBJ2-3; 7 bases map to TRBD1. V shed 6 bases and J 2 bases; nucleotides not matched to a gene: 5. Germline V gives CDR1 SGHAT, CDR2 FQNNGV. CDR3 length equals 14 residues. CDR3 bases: TGTGCCAGCAGTCCGGGACAGCACACAGATACGCAGTATTTT. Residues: CASSPGQHTDTQYF.

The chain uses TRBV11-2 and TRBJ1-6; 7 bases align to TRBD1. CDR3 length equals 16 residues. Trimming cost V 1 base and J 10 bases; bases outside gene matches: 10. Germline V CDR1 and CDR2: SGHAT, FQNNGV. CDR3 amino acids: CASSLVPPGQNSPLHF. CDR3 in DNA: TGTGCCAGCAGCTTAGTCCCACCGGGACAGAACTCACCCCTCCACTTT. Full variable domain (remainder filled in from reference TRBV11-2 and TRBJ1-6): EAGVAQSPRYKIIEKRQSVAFWCNPISGHATLYWYQQILGQGPKLLIQFQNNGVVDDSQLPKDRFSAERLKGVDSTLKIQPAKLEDSAVYLCASSLVPPGQNSPLHFGNGTRLTVT.

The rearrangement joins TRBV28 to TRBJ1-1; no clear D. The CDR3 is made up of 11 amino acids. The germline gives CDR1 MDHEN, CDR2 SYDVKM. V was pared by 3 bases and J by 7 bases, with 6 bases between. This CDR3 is CASSLQFEAFF. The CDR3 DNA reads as TGTGCCAGCAGTTTGCAGTTTGAAGCTTTCTTT.

The CDR3 sequence is CASSLRSRGKDYGYTF. CDR3 DNA sequence: TGTGCCAGCAGCTTAAGGAGCCGCGGGAAAGACTATGGCTACACCTTC. The J gene is TRBJ1-2, the V gene TRBV11-2; D not certain. Per germline, CDR1 SGHAT and CDR2 FQNNGV. With 2 bases removed from V and 3 bases from J, the gap between germline ends came to 16 bases. There are 16 residues in the CDR3.

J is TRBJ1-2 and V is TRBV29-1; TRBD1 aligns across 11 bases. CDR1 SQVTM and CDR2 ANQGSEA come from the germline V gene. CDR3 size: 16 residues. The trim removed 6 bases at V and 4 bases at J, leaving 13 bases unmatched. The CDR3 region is CSVERDRGSFSYGYTF. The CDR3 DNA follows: TGCAGCGTCGAGAGGGACAGGGGGTCTTTTTCCTATGGCTACACCTTC.

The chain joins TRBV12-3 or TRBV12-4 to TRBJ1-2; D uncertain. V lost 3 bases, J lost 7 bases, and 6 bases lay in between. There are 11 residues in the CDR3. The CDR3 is CASSFRFGYTF. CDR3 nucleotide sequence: TGTGCCAGCAGTTTCCGGTTTGGCTACACCTTC.

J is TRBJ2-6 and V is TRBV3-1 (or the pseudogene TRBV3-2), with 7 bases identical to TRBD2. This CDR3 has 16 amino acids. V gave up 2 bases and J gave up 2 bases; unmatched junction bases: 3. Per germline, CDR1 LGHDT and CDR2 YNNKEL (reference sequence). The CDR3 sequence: CASSQPRGAGANVLTF. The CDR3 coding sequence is TGTGCCAGCAGCCAACCCCGGGGGGCTGGGGCCAACGTCCTGACTTTC.

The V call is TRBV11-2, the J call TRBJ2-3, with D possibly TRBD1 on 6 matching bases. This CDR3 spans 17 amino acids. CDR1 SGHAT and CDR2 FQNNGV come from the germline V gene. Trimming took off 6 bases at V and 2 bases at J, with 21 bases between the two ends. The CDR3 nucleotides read TGTGCCAGCAGTCTCGCAGGGGCTCTAGAGACCACAGATACGCAGTATTTT. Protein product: CASSLAGALETTDTQYF.

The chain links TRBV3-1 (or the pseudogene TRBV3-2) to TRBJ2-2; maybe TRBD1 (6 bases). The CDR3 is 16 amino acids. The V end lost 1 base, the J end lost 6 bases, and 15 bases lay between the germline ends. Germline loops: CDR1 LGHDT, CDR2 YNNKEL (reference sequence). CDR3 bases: TGTGCCAGCAGCCAAGTCGGTCGCAGGGGCGCCGGGGAGCTGTTTTTT. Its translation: CASSQVGRRGAGELFF.

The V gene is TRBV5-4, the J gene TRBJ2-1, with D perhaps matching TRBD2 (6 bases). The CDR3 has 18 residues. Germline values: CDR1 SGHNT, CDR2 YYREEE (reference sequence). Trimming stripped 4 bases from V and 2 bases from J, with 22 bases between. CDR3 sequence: CASSGAGLTPSPYNEQFF. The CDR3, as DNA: TGTGCCAGCAGCGGGGCGGGACTTACCCCATCCCCCTACAATGAGCAGTTCTTC.

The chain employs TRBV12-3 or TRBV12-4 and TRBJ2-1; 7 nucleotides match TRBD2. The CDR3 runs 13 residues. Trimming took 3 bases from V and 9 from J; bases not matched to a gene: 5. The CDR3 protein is CASSFGGSGEQFF. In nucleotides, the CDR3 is TGTGCCAGCAGTTTCGGCGGGAGTGGTGAGCAGTTCTTC.

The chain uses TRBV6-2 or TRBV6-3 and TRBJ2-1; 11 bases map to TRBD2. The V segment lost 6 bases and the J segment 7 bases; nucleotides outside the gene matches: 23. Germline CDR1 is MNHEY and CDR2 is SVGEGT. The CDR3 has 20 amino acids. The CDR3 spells CASSHRVAGGPVGRGNEQFF. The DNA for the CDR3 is TGTGCCAGCAGCCATCGGGTAGCGGGAGGGCCGGTCGGAAGGGGGAATGAGCAGTTCTTC.

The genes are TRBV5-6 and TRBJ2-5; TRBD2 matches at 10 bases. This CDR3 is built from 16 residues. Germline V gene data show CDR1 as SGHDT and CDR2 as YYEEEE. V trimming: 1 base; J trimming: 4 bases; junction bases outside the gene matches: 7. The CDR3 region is CASSLRSSGRRETQYF. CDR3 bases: TGTGCCAGCAGCTTGAGGTCTAGCGGGAGACGAGAGACCCAGTACTTC. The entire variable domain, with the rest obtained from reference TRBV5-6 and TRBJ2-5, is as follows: DAGVTQSPTHLIKTRGQQVTLRCSPKSGHDTVSWYQQALGQGPQFIFQYYEEEERQRGNFPDRFSGHQFPNYSSELNVNALLLGDSALYLCASSLRSSGRRETQYFGPGTRLLVL.

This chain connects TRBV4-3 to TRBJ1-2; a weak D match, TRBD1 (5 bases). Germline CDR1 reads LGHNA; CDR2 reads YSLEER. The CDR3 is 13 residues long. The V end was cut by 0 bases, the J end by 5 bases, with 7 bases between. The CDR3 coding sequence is TGCGCCAGCAGCCAAGAAGCAGGGTATGGCTACACCTTC. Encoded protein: CASSQEAGYGYTF.

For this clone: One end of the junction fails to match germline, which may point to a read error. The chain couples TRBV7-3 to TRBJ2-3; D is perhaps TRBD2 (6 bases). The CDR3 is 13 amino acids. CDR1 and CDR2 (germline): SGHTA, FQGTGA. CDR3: CASSPGTGDSMDF. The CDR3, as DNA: TGTGCCAGCAGCCCAGGGACGGGGGACTCGATGGATTTT.

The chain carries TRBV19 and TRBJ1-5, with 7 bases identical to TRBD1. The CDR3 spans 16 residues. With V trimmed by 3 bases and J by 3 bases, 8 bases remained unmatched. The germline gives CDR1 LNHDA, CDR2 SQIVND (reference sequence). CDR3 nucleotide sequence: TGTGCCAGTAGTATTGCTTCCGGGACAGTCAATCAGCCCCAGCATTTT. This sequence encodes CASSIASGTVNQPQHF.

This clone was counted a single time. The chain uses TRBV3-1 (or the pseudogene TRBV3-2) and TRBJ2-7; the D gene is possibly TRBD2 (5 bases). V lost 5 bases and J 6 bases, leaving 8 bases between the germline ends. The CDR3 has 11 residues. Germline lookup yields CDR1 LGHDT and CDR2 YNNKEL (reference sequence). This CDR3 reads CASSNGGEQYF. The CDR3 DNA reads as TGTGCCAGCAGCAACGGAGGCGAGCAGTACTTC.

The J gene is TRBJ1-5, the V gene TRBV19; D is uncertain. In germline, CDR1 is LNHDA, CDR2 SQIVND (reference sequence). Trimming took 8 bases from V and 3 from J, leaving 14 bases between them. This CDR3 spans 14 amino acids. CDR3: CASSKRDLNQPQHF. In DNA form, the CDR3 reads TGTGCCAGTTCCAAACGAGATCTCAATCAGCCCCAGCATTTT.

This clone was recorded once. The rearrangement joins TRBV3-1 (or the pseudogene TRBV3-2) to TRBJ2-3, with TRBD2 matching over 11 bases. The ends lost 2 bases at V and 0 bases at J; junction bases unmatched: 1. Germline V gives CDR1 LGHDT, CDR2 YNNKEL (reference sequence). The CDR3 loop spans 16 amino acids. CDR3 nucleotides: TGTGCCAGCAGCCAACGGACTAGCGGGAGCACAGATACGCAGTATTTT. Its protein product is CASSQRTSGSTDTQYF.

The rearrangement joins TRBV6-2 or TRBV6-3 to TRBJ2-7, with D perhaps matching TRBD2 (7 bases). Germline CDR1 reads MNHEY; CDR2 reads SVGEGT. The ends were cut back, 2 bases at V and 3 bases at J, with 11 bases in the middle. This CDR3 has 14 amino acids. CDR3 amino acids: CASSYRGGGYEQYF. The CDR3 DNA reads TGTGCCAGCAGTTACAGGGGAGGGGGCTACGAGCAGTACTTC.